The present T cell receptor beta chain was sequenced within a study of tumor and adjacent non-tumor tissue in lung cancer. Findings and limits, study-wide: Tumor TCR diversity, when higher, was linked to shorter survival. Compared with tumor, normal lung showed significantly lower TCR diversity.

Three rounds of nested PCR, following a modified ARM-PCR protocol, produced the TCRbeta library. TCRdb reprocessed the multiplex PCR reads via MiXCR and lists one record per CDR3 protein. The sample gives more than 90,000 distinct CDR3 sequences, around 64% of which show up once; approximately 20% is in the top ten. This CDR3 spans 15 amino acids. In germline, CDR1 is MNHEY, CDR2 SVGEGT. RNA was extracted from bulk tissue without any cell sorting. On this clonotype: Its antigen is currently unknown. Compared with germline, one end of the junction differs, possibly owing to a read error.

The rearrangement joins TRBV6-2 or TRBV6-3 to TRBJ2-1; TRBD2 is a possible D gene (6 bases). The TCR originated in a man aged 60-69 years with non-small cell lung cancer. The sequencing input was lung tumor tissue. CDR3 sequence: CVSCPGLGGYNEQFF. The CDR3 DNA follows: TGTGTCAGCTGCCCTGGACTGGGGGGATACAATGAGCAATTCTTC.